This T cell receptor beta chain comes out of a study of blood T cell repertoires in COVID-19. Method: immunoSEQ multiplex PCR; TCRdb's copy keeps in-frame clones and lacks some. The sample includes about 220,000 clones, 82% of them seen just once. There are 16 residues in the CDR3. The V gene's germline CDR1 is SEHNR and CDR2 FQNEAQ (reference sequence). Trimming pared 2 bases from V and 0 bases from J, leaving 11 bases between. The sample holds a few counts of this clone. The TCR originated in an older woman who had recovered from COVID-19. The chain recombines TRBV7-9 with TRBJ1-3; the D is unclear. Sequencing was carried out using PBMCs or T cells enriched from blood (not recorded which). In DNA, the CDR3 is TGTGCCAGCAGCTTAATTACGTTCGGCTCTGGAAACACCATATATTTT. Translation: CASSLITFGSGNTIYF.